Listed here are 19 T cell receptor beta chains from one sample, sequenced in a study of cytomegalovirus exposure and HLA in healthy donors. The protocol was immunoSEQ multiplex PCR, while the TCRdb copy is restricted to in-frame clones and leaves out a portion. The sample shows about 180,000 clones, more than 75% of them seen only once. Sequencing was done on a sample of PBMCs. All receptors derive from a man younger than 30 in good health and CMV-seropositive.

As DNA, the CDR3 is TGTGCCAGCAGTTTCCAACGGACAGGGGGCAGCAAATCTTTCTTT. Residues: CASSFQRTGGSKSFF. V and J are TRBV28 and TRBJ1-1, with 11 bases identical to TRBD1. CDR1 MDHEN and CDR2 SYDVKM come from the germline V gene. This CDR3 region has 15 residues. V dropped 3 bases and J dropped 12; count of bases not matched to a gene: 12. Full variable domain (rest looked up from reference TRBV28 and TRBJ1-1): DVKVTQSSRYLVKRTGEKVFLECVQDMDHENMFWYRQDPGLGLRLIYFSYDVKMKEKGDIPEGYSVSREKKERFSLILESASTNQTSMYLCASSFQRTGGSKSFFGQGTRLTVV.

The genes are TRBV5-1 and TRBJ2-5, with 10 bases identical to TRBD2. Per the germline V gene, CDR1 is SGHRS and CDR2 is YFSETQ. CDR3 length: 16 amino acids. Trimming removed 4 bases from V and 5 bases from J; junction bases left unmatched: 11. CDR3 sequence: CASSEVGKGLAETQYF. The CDR3 coding sequence is TGCGCCAGCAGCGAGGTGGGTAAGGGACTAGCGGAGACCCAGTACTTC.

The chain combines TRBV7-9 with TRBJ1-3; tentatively, D is TRBD1 (5 bases). V lost 3 bases and J lost 1, with 10 bases in between. CDR3 length: 15 amino acids. Per the germline V gene, CDR1 is SEHNR and CDR2 is FQNEAQ (reference sequence). CDR3 coding DNA: TGTGCCAGCAGCTTTATCAGACAGTCTGGAAACACCATATATTTT. Protein product: CASSFIRQSGNTIYF.

The chain joins TRBV2 to TRBJ2-5; D is unresolved. There are 13 residues in the CDR3. The germline CDR1 and CDR2 sequences are SNHLY and FYNNEI. Trimming removed 4 bases from V and 2 bases from J, with 8 bases in between. The CDR3 DNA follows: TGTGCCAGCAGTGGGAACAGTCAAGAGACCCAGTACTTC. Its protein product is CASSGNSQETQYF.

In regard to this clone: Different DNA sequences within this sample yield the same CDR3. CDR3 DNA: TGTGCCAGCAGTGATACAGGGGTTAGATCACCCCTCCACTTT. Protein sequence: CASSDTGVRSPLHF. The chain links TRBV27 to TRBJ1-6; 7 bases fit TRBD1. Germline CDR1 MNHEY, CDR2 SMNVEV (reference sequence). CDR3 size: 14 residues. The V gene end was trimmed by 5 bases and the J gene end by 10 bases; junction bases not matched to a gene: 8.

The chain combines TRBV11-2 with TRBJ2-1; no definite D call. This CDR3 spans 15 amino acids. Germline lookup yields CDR1 SGHAT and CDR2 FQNNGV. V lost 1 base, J lost 2 bases, and 9 bases lay in between. The CDR3 loop reads CASSLGGPPYNEQFF. CDR3 DNA sequence: TGTGCCAGCAGCTTAGGTGGGCCTCCCTACAATGAGCAGTTCTTC. Full variable domain (rest looked up from reference TRBV11-2 and TRBJ2-1): EAGVAQSPRYKIIEKRQSVAFWCNPISGHATLYWYQQILGQGPKLLIQFQNNGVVDDSQLPKDRFSAERLKGVDSTLKIQPAKLEDSAVYLCASSLGGPPYNEQFFGPGTRLTVL.

This chain joins TRBV29-1 and TRBJ2-6; D remains unclear. This CDR3 has 13 amino acids. The V gene's germline CDR1 is SQVTM and CDR2 ANQGSEA. Between the trimmed V and J ends, which lost 5 bases and 1 base, there was a span of 6 bases. CDR3 amino acids: CSVTVSGANVLTF. The CDR3 DNA is TGCAGCGTTACGGTGTCTGGGGCCAACGTCCTGACTTTC.

This chain links TRBV5-6 with TRBJ2-7; TRBD2 aligns across 7 bases. The CDR3 is 14 residues long. The J segment lost 3 bases and the V segment lost 3 bases, leaving 6 bases of the junction unmatched. The germline gives CDR1 SGHDT, CDR2 YYEEEE. The CDR3 region is CASSSGLVVYEQYF. For the CDR3, the DNA is TGTGCCAGCAGCTCCGGACTAGTGGTCTACGAGCAGTACTTC. The variable domain in full, completed from reference TRBV5-6 and TRBJ2-7, reads DAGVTQSPTHLIKTRGQQVTLRCSPKSGHDTVSWYQQALGQGPQFIFQYYEEEERQRGNFPDRFSGHQFPNYSSELNVNALLLGDSALYLCASSSGLVVYEQYFGPGTRLTVT.

The V and J genes are TRBV7-2 and TRBJ2-3; 9 bases are shared with TRBD2. The germline V gene has CDR1 SGHTA and CDR2 FQGNSA. This CDR3 has 14 amino acids. V shed 11 bases and J 5 bases; nucleotides not matched to a gene: 11. The CDR3 sequence: CAGGAGGPGDTQYF. CDR3 DNA: TGTGCCGGTGGGGCGGGGGGGCCAGGAGATACGCAGTATTTT. The whole variable domain, filled in from reference TRBV7-2 and TRBJ2-3, reads GAGVSQSPSNKVTEKGKDVELRCDPISGHTALYWYRQSLGQGLEFLIYFQGNSAPDKSGLPSDRFSAERTGGSVSTLTIQRTQQEDSAVYLCAGGAGGPGDTQYFGPGTRLTVL.

This clone came up many times. The same CDR3 is also encoded by other DNA sequences in this sample. The chain has TRBV9 and TRBJ1-1; no clear D gene. Deletions cut 0 bases from V and 2 bases from J, with 5 bases between. The germline gives CDR1 SGDLS, CDR2 YYNGEE. This CDR3 comprises 13 residues. This CDR3 is CASSVVSNTEAFF. The CDR3 DNA is TGTGCCAGCAGCGTAGTGTCTAACACTGAAGCTTTCTTT.

The V and J genes are TRBV10-3 and TRBJ1-2; 9 bases fit TRBD1. The germline V gene encodes CDR1 ENHRY and CDR2 SYGVKD. The ends lost 0 bases at V and 8 bases at J; junction bases unmatched: 7. The CDR3 totals 15 residues. The DNA of the CDR3 is TGTGCCATCAGTGAGTCGGACAGGGGAGAGGACGGCTACACCTTC. Its translation: CAISESDRGEDGYTF.

The CDR3: CASTIAGGRDTQYF. DNA of the CDR3: TGTGCCAGCACCATAGCGGGGGGCCGAGATACGCAGTATTTT. This chain connects TRBV25-1 to TRBJ2-3, with 10 bases aligning to TRBD2. Germline-derived CDR1 and CDR2 are MGHDK and SYGVNS. The ends lost 7 bases at V and 5 bases at J; junction bases unmatched: 6. The CDR3 length is 14 residues.

In this sample, this clone turned up many times. The chain uses TRBV23-1 and TRBJ2-1; 8 bases align to TRBD2. TRBV23-1 is known as an ORF, though its function is uncertain. This CDR3 is built from 15 residues. Trimming removed 1 base from V and 6 bases from J; junction bases left unmatched: 5. The CDR3 here is CASSQCGGRCNEQFF. The CDR3, as DNA: TGCGCCAGCAGTCAATGTGGCGGGAGGTGCAATGAGCAGTTCTTC.

J is TRBJ1-2 and V is TRBV6-1; D is ambiguous. The V gene's germline CDR1 is MNHNS and CDR2 SASEGT. V gave up 4 bases and J gave up 3 bases, with 9 bases separating them. The CDR3 sequence is 13 residues long. The CDR3 coding sequence is TGTGCCAGCAGTGTTACAGTTGACTATGGCTACACCTTC. The encoded protein is CASSVTVDYGYTF.

The chain links TRBV29-1 to TRBJ2-5; possible D gene TRBD1, 5 bases. This CDR3 comprises 12 residues. Germline CDR1 reads SQVTM; CDR2 reads ANQGSEA. Trimming shortened V by 7 bases and J by 4 bases, and 13 bases separated the two germline ends. The CDR3, as DNA: TGCAGCGCCCAAGGGGCGGCAGAGACCCAGTACTTC. Protein: CSAQGAAETQYF.

The chain links TRBV11-1 to TRBJ2-1; tentatively, D is TRBD2 (7 bases). V was clipped by 6 bases and J by 10 bases, with 19 bases between them. The CDR3 length is 14 residues. Germline CDR1 is SGHAT and CDR2 is FQDESV (reference sequence). The CDR3 DNA reads as TGTGCCAGCAGTAGGGGGGGCAGGGTGGAGGAGCAGTTCTTC. It encodes CASSRGGRVEEQFF.

The chain combines TRBV2 with TRBJ2-1; 11 positions match TRBD2. The germline CDR1 and CDR2 sequences are SNHLY and FYNNEI. The CDR3 runs to 15 residues. Trimming removed 4 bases from V and 12 bases from J; junction bases left unmatched: 11. This chain's CDR3 is CASSVETSGIFGQFF. In DNA form, the CDR3 reads TGTGCCAGCAGTGTGGAGACTAGCGGGATCTTTGGGCAGTTCTTC.

The CDR3 coding sequence is TGTGCCAGCAGTGAGGGTCTAGCGGTAACCTACGAGCAGTACTTC. Its translation: CASSEGLAVTYEQYF. This chain links TRBV6-1 with TRBJ2-7; 7 positions agree with TRBD2. The germline V gene has CDR1 MNHNS and CDR2 SASEGT. The CDR3 extends over 15 amino acids. The junction had 7 bases not matched to a gene; V was cut back by 3 bases and J by 2 bases.

This rearrangement joins TRBV6-1 to TRBJ2-6; no clear D gene. The CDR3 spans 15 residues. Germline V gives CDR1 MNHNS, CDR2 SASEGT. The germline V and J ends were trimmed by 8 bases and 0 bases, with 11 bases remaining between them. This CDR3 is CASDKTSSGANVLTF. Here the CDR3 DNA reads TGTGCCAGCGACAAAACGTCCTCTGGGGCCAACGTCCTGACTTTC.